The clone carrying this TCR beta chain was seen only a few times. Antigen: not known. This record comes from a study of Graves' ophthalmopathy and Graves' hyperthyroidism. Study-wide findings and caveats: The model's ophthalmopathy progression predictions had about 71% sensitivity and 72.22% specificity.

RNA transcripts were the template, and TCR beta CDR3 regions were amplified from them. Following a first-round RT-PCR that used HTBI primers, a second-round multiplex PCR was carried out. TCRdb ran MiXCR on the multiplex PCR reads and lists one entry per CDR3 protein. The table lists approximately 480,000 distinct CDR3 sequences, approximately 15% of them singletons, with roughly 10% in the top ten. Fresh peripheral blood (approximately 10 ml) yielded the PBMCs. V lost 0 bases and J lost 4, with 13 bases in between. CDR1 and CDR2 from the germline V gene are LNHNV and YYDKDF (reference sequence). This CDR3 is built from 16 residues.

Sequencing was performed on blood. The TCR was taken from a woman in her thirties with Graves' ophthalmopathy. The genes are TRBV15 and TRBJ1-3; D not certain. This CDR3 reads CATSRDSTALGNTIYF. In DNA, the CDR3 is TGTGCCACCAGCAGAGATTCAACAGCTCTGGGAAACACCATATATTTT.